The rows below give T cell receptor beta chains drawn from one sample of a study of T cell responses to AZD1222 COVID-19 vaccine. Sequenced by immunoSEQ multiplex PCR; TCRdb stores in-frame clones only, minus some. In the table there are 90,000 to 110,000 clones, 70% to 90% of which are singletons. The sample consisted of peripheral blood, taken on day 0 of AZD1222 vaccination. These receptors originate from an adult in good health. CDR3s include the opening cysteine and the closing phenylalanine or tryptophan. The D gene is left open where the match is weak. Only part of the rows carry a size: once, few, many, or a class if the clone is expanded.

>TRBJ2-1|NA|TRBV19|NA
CASRTLRSSYNEQFF
TGTGCCAGTAGGACACTAAGGAGCTCCTACAATGAGCAGTTCTTC
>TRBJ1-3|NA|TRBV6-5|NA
CVSAPLAGEGTIYF
TGTGTCTCAGCACCTCTGGCGGGTGAGGGCACCATATATTTT
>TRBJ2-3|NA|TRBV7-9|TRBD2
CASSLVGGRGADTQYF
TGTGCCAGCAGCTTAGTCGGCGGGAGGGGCGCAGATACGCAGTATTTT
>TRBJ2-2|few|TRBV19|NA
CASSIGTGELFF
TGTGCCAGTAGTATCGGCACCGGGGAGCTGTTTTTT
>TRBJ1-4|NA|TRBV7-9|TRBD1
CASSRTGGAQEKLFF
TGTGCCAGCAGCCGGACAGGGGGCGCACAAGAAAAACTGTTTTTT
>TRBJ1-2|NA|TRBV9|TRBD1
CASSGFGQANHYGYTF
TGTGCCAGCAGCGGATTCGGACAGGCGAACCACTATGGCTACACCTTC
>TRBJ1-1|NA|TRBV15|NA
CATSRDLGNTEAFF
TGTGCCACCAGCAGAGATTTAGGGAACACTGAAGCTTTCTTT
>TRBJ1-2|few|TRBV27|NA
CASSLSGRYYGYTF
TGTGCCAGCAGTTTATCGGGACGTTACTATGGCTACACCTTC
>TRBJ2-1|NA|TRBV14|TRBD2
CASSQLGLPRDEQFF
TGTGCCAGCAGCCAGTTGGGACTACCGAGGGATGAGCAGTTCTTC
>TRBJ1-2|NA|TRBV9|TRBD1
CASSLTGTAQNYGYTF
TGTGCCAGCAGCCTTACGGGGACAGCCCAAAACTATGGCTACACCTTC
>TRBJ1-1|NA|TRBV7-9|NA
CASSPPGREAFF
TGTGCCAGCAGCCCACCGGGACGTGAAGCTTTCTTT
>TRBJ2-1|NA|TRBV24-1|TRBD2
CATSVGGGTSAYNEQFF
TGTGCCACCAGTGTTGGGGGGGGGACTAGCGCCTACAATGAGCAGTTCTTC
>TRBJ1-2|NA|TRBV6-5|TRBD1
CASSYRDRTNYGYTF
TGTGCCAGCAGTTACAGGGACAGAACTAACTATGGCTACACCTTC
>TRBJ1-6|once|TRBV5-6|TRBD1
CASSPTGGWGSPLHF
TGTGCCAGCAGCCCGACAGGGGGCTGGGGTTCACCCCTCCACTTT
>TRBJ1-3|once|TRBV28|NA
CASSLGGLGGNTIYF
TGTGCCAGCAGTCTCGGGGGGCTCGGTGGAAACACCATATATTTT
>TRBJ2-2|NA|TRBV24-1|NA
CATSDFSVWNTGELFF
TGTGCCACCAGTGATTTTTCCGTGTGGAACACCGGGGAGCTGTTTTTT
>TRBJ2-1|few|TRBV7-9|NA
CASSSRLRDEQFF
TGTGCCAGCAGCTCCCGACTACGAGATGAGCAGTTCTTC
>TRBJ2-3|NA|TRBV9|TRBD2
CASSVALRLAGRTDTQYF
TGTGCCAGCAGCGTAGCTCTGCGACTAGCGGGCCGCACAGATACGCAGTATTTT
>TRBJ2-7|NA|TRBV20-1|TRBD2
CSASGLAGGEQYF
TGCAGTGCTAGTGGTCTAGCGGGGGGAGAGCAGTACTTC
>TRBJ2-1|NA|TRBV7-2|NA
CASSPPSFNYEQFF
TGTGCCAGCAGCCCTCCTAGTTTTAATTATGAGCAGTTCTTC
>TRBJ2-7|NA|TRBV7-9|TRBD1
CASSLPGQGLNGQYF
TGTGCCAGCAGCTTACCGGGACAGGGTTTGAACGGGCAGTACTTC
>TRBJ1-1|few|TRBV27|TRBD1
CASSKGQGMNTEAFF
TGTGCCAGCAGTAAAGGACAGGGGATGAACACTGAAGCTTTCTTT
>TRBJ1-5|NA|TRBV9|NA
CASSVGGSGQPQHF
TGTGCCAGCAGCGTAGGGGGGTCAGGGCAGCCCCAGCATTTT
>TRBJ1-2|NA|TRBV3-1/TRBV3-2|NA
CASSKLGAEFYGYTF
TGTGCCAGCAGCAAACTCGGAGCGGAGTTTTATGGCTACACCTTC
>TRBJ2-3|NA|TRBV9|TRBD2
CASSVGTSGTTSTDTQYF
TGTGCCAGCAGCGTAGGGACTAGCGGTACCACTAGCACAGATACGCAGTATTTT
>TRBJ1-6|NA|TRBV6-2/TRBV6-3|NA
CASSFPQGNSPLHF
TGTGCCAGCAGTTTTCCCCAAGGGAATTCACCCCTCCACTTT
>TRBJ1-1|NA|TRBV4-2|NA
CASSQDLAFVNTEAFF
TGTGCCAGCAGCCAAGATTTGGCATTTGTGAACACTGAAGCTTTCTTT
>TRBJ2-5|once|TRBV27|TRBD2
CASSRTSGDQETQYF
TGTGCCAGCAGCAGGACTAGCGGGGATCAAGAGACCCAGTACTTC
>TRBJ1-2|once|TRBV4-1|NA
CASSQVQVFLDYGYTF
TGCGCCAGCAGCCAAGTCCAGGTGTTTTTGGACTATGGCTACACCTTC
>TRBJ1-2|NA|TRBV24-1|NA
CATSDSKGTWGYTF
TGTGCCACCAGTGATAGCAAGGGAACTTGGGGCTACACCTTC
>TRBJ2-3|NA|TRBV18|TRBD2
CASSPKERGGQYF
TGTGCCAGCTCACCAAAGGAGCGGGGGGGGCAGTATTTT
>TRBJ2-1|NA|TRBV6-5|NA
CASTLPPKGDEQFF
TGTGCCAGCACCCTCCCGCCAAAAGGGGATGAGCAGTTCTTC
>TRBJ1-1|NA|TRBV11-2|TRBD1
CASSPTGGFTEAFF
TGTGCCAGCAGCCCTACAGGGGGCTTCACTGAAGCTTTCTTT
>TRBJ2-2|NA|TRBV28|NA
CASIAGGNTGELFF
TGTGCCAGCATCGCCGGGGGTAACACCGGGGAGCTGTTTTTT
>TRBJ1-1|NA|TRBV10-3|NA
CAIRAGNREGLDTEAFF
TGTGCCATCAGAGCGGGCAATAGGGAGGGGCTTGACACTGAAGCTTTCTTT
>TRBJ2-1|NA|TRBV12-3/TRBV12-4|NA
CASSFLGNNEQFF
TGTGCCAGCAGTTTTTTGGGGAACAATGAGCAGTTCTTC
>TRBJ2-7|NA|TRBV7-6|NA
CASSRTSGQGSEQYF
TGTGCCAGCAGCCGTACGTCGGGACAAGGGAGCGAGCAGTACTTC
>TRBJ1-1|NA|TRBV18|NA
CASSQDLNTEAFF
TGTGCCAGCTCGCAGGATCTGAACACTGAAGCTTTCTTT
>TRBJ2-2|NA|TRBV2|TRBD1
CASSEEQAGGAGGELFF
TGTGCCAGCAGTGAAGAGCAAGCAGGGGGCGCCGGCGGGGAGCTGTTTTTT
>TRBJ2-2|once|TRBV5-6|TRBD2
CASSLGVLAGGWTGELFF
TGTGCCAGCAGCTTGGGTGTGCTAGCGGGGGGATGGACCGGGGAGCTGTTTTTT
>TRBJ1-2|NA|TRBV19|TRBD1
CASSAPTGGIYGYTF
TGTGCCAGTAGTGCTCCAACAGGGGGCATCTATGGCTACACCTTC
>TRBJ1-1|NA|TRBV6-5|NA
CASSLQTQGTEAFF
TGTGCCAGCAGCCTCCAAACCCAGGGTACTGAAGCTTTCTTT
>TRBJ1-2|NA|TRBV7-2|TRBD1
CASSLGTTGVGGYTF
TGTGCCAGCAGCCTTGGGACCACAGGGGTTGGTGGCTACACCTTC
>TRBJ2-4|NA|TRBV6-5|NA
CASRHTGLAKNIQYF
TGTGCCAGCAGACACACGGGTCTAGCCAAAAACATTCAGTACTTC
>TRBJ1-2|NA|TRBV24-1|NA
CATRRHPQPLYGYTF
TGTGCCACCAGGAGACACCCCCAGCCTCTTTATGGCTACACCTTC